Each of the 13 T cell receptor beta chains below was sequenced from the same sample in a study of a mutant IDH1 vaccine in newly diagnosed glioma. The assay was immunoSEQ multiplex PCR, and TCRdb's table has in-frame clones only and misses some. The sample records roughly 76,000 clones, around 85% being singletons. Time point indicated: week 23, last vaccination. Every single dose of the vaccine, 300 ug of mutant IDH1 20-mer peptide, came with topical imiquimod. Their antigens remain unidentified. Material: PBMCs, obtained from a glioma patient whose treatment included an IDH1 peptide vaccine. These receptors were collected from a man aged 25 to 45 with glioma. Some clones in this sample may be carry-over from other donors' samples.

The gene calls are TRBV4-1 and TRBJ2-1; 12 bases are shared with TRBD2. Unmatched junction bases numbered 3, after V lost 2 bases and J lost 4 bases. The CDR3 extends over 16 amino acids. CDR1 and CDR2 (germline): MGHRA, YSYEKL. The CDR3 DNA reads as TGCGCCAGCAGCCAATACGGACTAGCGGGATACAATGAGCAGTTCTTC. Amino acid sequence: CASSQYGLAGYNEQFF.

This rearrangement joins TRBV28 to TRBJ1-5; 7 bases match TRBD1. Trimming took 2 bases from V and 0 from J; bases not matched to a gene: 7. The CDR3 has 17 amino acids. CDR1 and CDR2 from the germline V gene are MDHEN and SYDVKM. Written as DNA, the CDR3 is TGTGCCAGCAGTTTAACAGGGGCCGGCGATAGCAATCAGCCCCAGCATTTT. Protein sequence: CASSLTGAGDSNQPQHF. The full variable domain, with the rest looked up from reference TRBV28 and TRBJ1-5, is DVKVTQSSRYLVKRTGEKVFLECVQDMDHENMFWYRQDPGLGLRLIYFSYDVKMKEKGDIPEGYSVSREKKERFSLILESASTNQTSMYLCASSLTGAGDSNQPQHFGDGTRLSIL.

This clone was detected once. V usage is TRBV28 and J usage is TRBJ2-5; 13 nucleotides align to TRBD2. Germline V gene sequence: CDR1 MDHEN, CDR2 SYDVKM. This CDR3 is built from 14 residues. V was pared by 10 bases and J by 4 bases, with 6 bases of the junction left unmatched. CDR3: CATRTSGGRETQYF. CDR3 DNA sequence: TGTGCCACACGGACTAGCGGGGGCAGAGAGACCCAGTACTTC.

The rearrangement links TRBV7-2 to TRBJ1-1; 10 bases are shared with TRBD1. Looked up from germline, CDR1 is SGHTA and CDR2 is FQGNSA. After removal of 5 bases from V and 11 bases from J, the junction contained 8 bases not matched to a gene. The length of the CDR3 is 13 residues. The CDR3 nucleotides read TGTGCCAGCAGCCCTGGGACAGGGGCTGGGGCTTTCTTT. As protein: CASSPGTGAGAFF.

This sequence joins TRBV7-9 and TRBJ2-3; D not certain. The germline CDR1 and CDR2 sequences are SEHNR and FQNEAQ (reference sequence). This CDR3 contains 12 residues. With 2 bases removed from V and 4 bases from J, the gap between germline ends came to 4 bases. CDR3 DNA: TGTGCCAGCAGCTTAATCCCAGATACGCAGTATTTT. Translating gives CASSLIPDTQYF.

The J gene is TRBJ2-3, the V gene TRBV28; 10 bases match TRBD1. CDR1 is MDHEN, CDR2 SYDVKM, per germline. V was pared by 5 bases and J by 4 bases, with 6 bases of the junction left unmatched. There are 15 residues in the CDR3. This CDR3 is CASSLGQGRSDTQYF. CDR3 sequence (DNA): TGTGCCAGCAGTCTGGGACAGGGGAGGTCAGATACGCAGTATTTT.

V gene TRBV16 combines with J gene TRBJ1-5; TRBD1 is a possible D gene (5 bases). The CDR3 is 15 residues long. Trimming pared 0 bases from V and 3 bases from J, leaving 9 bases between. Germline lookup yields CDR1 KGHSY and CDR2 FQNENV. CDR3 amino acids: CASSQSTGDNQPQHF. Here the CDR3 DNA reads TGTGCCAGCAGCCAATCTACGGGGGACAATCAGCCCCAGCATTTT.

This chain joins TRBV7-3 and TRBJ2-5, with D unresolved. The germline gives CDR1 SGHTA, CDR2 FQGTGA. V gave up 2 bases and J gave up 9 bases, with 13 bases separating them. The CDR3 is 13 amino acids. The CDR3 reads CASSLEERRAQYF. The CDR3 nucleotides read TGTGCCAGCAGCTTAGAGGAAAGGCGAGCCCAGTACTTC.

Only one count was recorded for this clone. This chain uses TRBV2 with TRBJ2-3; 9 nucleotides line up with TRBD1. The CDR3 consists of 14 residues. V dropped 9 bases and J dropped 3; count of bases not matched to a gene: 7. The V gene's germline CDR1 is SNHLY and CDR2 FYNNEI. The CDR3 spells CARGGQGITDTQYF. CDR3 bases: TGTGCCAGAGGGGGACAGGGAATAACAGATACGCAGTATTTT.

Only a few counts were recorded for this clone. V is TRBV9 and J is TRBJ1-1; TRBD1 matches at 9 bases. V dropped 4 bases and J dropped 4; count of bases not matched to a gene: 14. The CDR3 extends over 17 amino acids. Per germline, CDR1 SGDLS and CDR2 YYNGEE. CDR3 residues: CASSLSGTGLSGTEAFF. The CDR3 nucleotides read TGTGCCAGCAGCCTTTCCGGGACAGGGCTTTCGGGCACTGAAGCTTTCTTT.

The gene calls are TRBV5-1 and TRBJ2-4; 7 nucleotides match TRBD2. CDR1 and CDR2 from the germline V gene are SGHRS and YFSETQ. The CDR3 is 16 residues long. Trimming cost V 0 bases and J 1 base; bases outside gene matches: 4. As DNA, the CDR3 is TGCGCCAGCAGCTTGGCGGGTAGCGGGGCCAAAAACATTCAGTACTTC. Its translation is CASSLAGSGAKNIQYF. Combining the CDR3 with reference TRBV5-1 and TRBJ2-4 gives the whole variable domain KAGVTQTPRYLIKTRGQQVTLSCSPISGHRSVSWYQQTPGQGLQFLFEYFSETQRNKGNFPGRFSGRQFSNSRSEMNVSTLELGDSALYLCASSLAGSGAKNIQYFGAGTRLSVL.

This clone was detected only once. The rearrangement uses TRBV6-5 and TRBJ1-1; D is undetermined. V shed 0 bases and J shed 0 bases, with 8 bases lying between them. CDR1 MNHEY and CDR2 SVGAGI come from the germline V gene. The CDR3 totals 15 residues. CDR3 in DNA: TGTGCCAGCAGTTACTCAGGGATTCTGAACACTGAAGCTTTCTTT. Amino acid sequence: CASSYSGILNTEAFF.

V usage is TRBV30 and J usage is TRBJ2-7; 8 bases match TRBD1. This CDR3 is 12 amino acids long. CDR1 and CDR2 (germline): GTSNPN, SVGIG (reference sequence). The ends lost 7 bases at V and 2 bases at J; junction bases unmatched: 4. CDR3 sequence reads: CAYETGAYEQYF. CDR3 sequence (DNA): TGTGCCTATGAGACAGGGGCCTACGAGCAGTACTTC.